The 24 T cell receptor beta chains below come from one sample, sequenced in a study of CD8+ T cells in alopecia areata. The authors extracted RNA and reverse transcribed it into cDNA as the sequencing template. The repertoire was sequenced with immunoSEQ multiplex PCR; TCRdb's copy has only in-frame clones and lacks some. The sample lists over 150,000 clones, about 60% occurring once. Treatment given: oral pan-JAK inhibitor, 5-10 mg twice daily. The sample consisted of CD4+ T cells sorted from blood, taken at week 24, from a patient treated with tofacitinib. Source of these receptors: a human donor with alopecia areata.

This clone appeared a few times. V gene TRBV10-3 combines with J gene TRBJ2-2, with 8 bases aligning to TRBD1. The germline V gene has CDR1 ENHRY and CDR2 SYGVKD. The CDR3 is 15 residues long. Germline trimming cut 4 bases from V and 4 bases from J; bases unmatched to any gene: 5. In DNA, the CDR3 is TGTGCCATCAGTGGTCGGGACAGGTTCACCGGGGAGCTGTTTTTT. Translating it yields CAISGRDRFTGELFF.

On this clone itself: Other DNA sequences in the sample encode the same CDR3. The CDR3 nucleotides read TGCAGCGTTGGAACTAACTATGGCTACACCTTC. Its protein product is CSVGTNYGYTF. This rearrangement joins TRBV29-1 to TRBJ1-2, with D unclear. V dropped 4 bases and J dropped 0 bases, with 3 bases sitting between them. Germline V gene sequence: CDR1 SQVTM, CDR2 ANQGSEA. The CDR3 has 11 amino acids.

This clone was recorded once. The V gene is TRBV7-6, the J gene TRBJ2-3; D call uncertain. The V gene's germline CDR1 is SGHVS and CDR2 FNYEAQ. The CDR3 contains 12 residues. The V gene lost 3 bases and the J gene lost 11 bases, with 12 bases spanning the gap. Here the CDR3 reads CASSLATGVQYF. The CDR3 DNA follows: TGTGCCAGCAGCTTGGCTACGGGTGTGCAGTATTTT.

The chain has TRBV14 and TRBJ2-3; the match to TRBD1 covers 12 bases. Germline-derived CDR1 and CDR2 are SGHDN and FVKESK. The CDR3 extends over 19 amino acids. J gave up 0 bases and V 6 bases, and 13 bases lay outside the gene matches. In nucleotides, the CDR3 is TGTGCCAGCAGTACTTACCGGGACAGGGGGCTTTCTAGCACAGATACGCAGTATTTT. Translated: CASSTYRDRGLSSTDTQYF.

V usage is TRBV18 and J usage is TRBJ2-5, with TRBD1 identical over 7 bases. This CDR3 is 14 amino acids long. V shed 3 bases, J shed 4 bases, and the junction held 5 bases outside the gene matches. Germline V gives CDR1 KGHSH, CDR2 LQKENI. The CDR3 DNA reads TGTGCCAGCTCACCGACAGGGACCCTAGAGACCCAGTACTTC. Translating it yields CASSPTGTLETQYF.

This rearrangement joins TRBV19 to TRBJ2-7; D may be TRBD1 or TRBD2 (5 bases each). Per the germline V gene, CDR1 is LNHDA and CDR2 is SQIVND (reference sequence). V was trimmed by 5 bases and J by 3 bases, leaving 17 bases between them. The CDR3 is 15 residues long. This CDR3 is CASSASPGTVYEQYF. CDR3 DNA sequence: TGTGCCAGTAGTGCCTCTCCAGGGACCGTCTACGAGCAGTACTTC.

The chain uses TRBV27 and TRBJ1-5; D gene uncertain. This CDR3 is 13 amino acids long. In germline, CDR1 is MNHEY, CDR2 SMNVEV (reference sequence). Trimming took off 2 bases at V and 7 bases at J, with 9 bases between the two ends. DNA of the CDR3: TGTGCCAGCAGTTTAAGCGGAGCACAGCCCCAGCATTTT. Its translation: CASSLSGAQPQHF.

The chain couples TRBV5-1 to TRBJ2-5; 9 positions match TRBD2. The germline CDR1 and CDR2 sequences are SGHRS and YFSETQ. V shed 7 bases, J shed 4 bases, and the junction held 8 bases outside the gene matches. The CDR3 length is 14 residues. The CDR3 DNA is TGCGCCAGCTCCGGCGGGGGGGCCGGAGAGACCCAGTACTTC. Its translation is CASSGGGAGETQYF.

The gene calls are TRBV27 and TRBJ2-6; D is ambiguous. The CDR3 contains 12 residues. Trimming shortened V by 6 bases and J by 1 base, and 1 base separated the two germline ends. The germline V gene has CDR1 MNHEY and CDR2 SMNVEV (reference sequence). CDR3 protein: CASRSGANVLTF. DNA for the CDR3: TGTGCCAGCAGATCTGGGGCCAACGTCCTGACTTTC. The full variable domain, its missing parts supplied by reference TRBV27 and TRBJ2-6, is EAQVTQNPRYLITVTGKKLTVTCSQNMNHEYMSWYRQDPGLGLRQIYYSMNVEVTDKGDVPEGYKVSRKEKRNFPLILESPSPNQTSLYFCASRSGANVLTFGAGSRLTVL.

The genes are TRBV7-9 and TRBJ2-2, with D hard to call. Germline values: CDR1 SEHNR, CDR2 FQNEAQ (reference sequence). The V end lost 1 base, the J end lost 5 bases, and 5 bases lay between the germline ends. CDR3 length: 13 residues. CDR3 sequence reads: CASSLGHTGELFF. The CDR3 DNA is TGTGCCAGCAGCTTAGGCCATACCGGGGAGCTGTTTTTT.

V gene TRBV28 combines with J gene TRBJ2-6; D unclear. Germline loops: CDR1 MDHEN, CDR2 SYDVKM. Trimming removed 6 bases at V and 0 bases at J, with 3 bases between. CDR3 size: 13 residues. This chain's CDR3 is CASSISGANVLTF. The DNA of the CDR3 is TGTGCCAGCAGCATCTCTGGGGCCAACGTCCTGACTTTC. The entire variable domain, with the rest obtained from reference TRBV28 and TRBJ2-6, is as follows: DVKVTQSSRYLVKRTGEKVFLECVQDMDHENMFWYRQDPGLGLRLIYFSYDVKMKEKGDIPEGYSVSREKKERFSLILESASTNQTSMYLCASSISGANVLTFGAGSRLTVL.

In this sample, this clone turned up many times. V gene TRBV7-9 combines with J gene TRBJ2-2; a weak D match, TRBD1 (6 bases). CDR1 is SEHNR and CDR2 is FQNEAQ in the germline V gene (reference sequence). V lost 7 bases to trimming and J lost 1 base, with 10 bases between them. The CDR3 runs to 14 residues. The DNA of the CDR3 is TGTGCCAGCACACAACAGGGGAACACCGGGGAGCTGTTTTTT. Translated, it gives CASTQQGNTGELFF.

V and J are TRBV30 and TRBJ1-1; 7 bases fit TRBD1. With V trimmed by 3 bases and J by 0 bases, 10 bases remained unmatched. CDR3 length: 16 amino acids. From germline, CDR1 is GTSNPN and CDR2 SVGIG (reference sequence). This CDR3 is CAWSTSGQAMNTEAFF. Here the CDR3 DNA reads TGTGCCTGGAGCACCTCTGGACAGGCGATGAACACTGAAGCTTTCTTT.

This rearrangement joins TRBV7-6 to TRBJ2-1; tentatively, D is TRBD1 or TRBD2 (5 bases each). The germline V gene encodes CDR1 SGHVS and CDR2 FNYEAQ. V was clipped by 11 bases and J by 1 base, with 18 bases between them. The CDR3 consists of 15 residues. CDR3 DNA: TGTGCCCCCCGGGGCCCGTATAGTTCCTACAATGAGCAGTTCTTC. Translated: CAPRGPYSSYNEQFF.

V is TRBV29-1 and J is TRBJ2-3; a weak D match, TRBD2 (5 bases). The V end was cut by 2 bases, the J end by 8 bases, with 14 bases between. From germline, CDR1 is SQVTM and CDR2 ANQGSEA. This CDR3 has 13 amino acids. The CDR3 loop reads CSVEMRASVTQYF. Here the CDR3 DNA reads TGCAGCGTTGAAATGAGGGCGTCAGTTACGCAGTATTTT.

J is TRBJ2-5 and V is TRBV29-1; the D is unclear. With 2 bases removed from V and 0 bases from J, the gap between germline ends came to 16 bases. The germline V gene encodes CDR1 SQVTM and CDR2 ANQGSEA. The CDR3 is 16 amino acids. This CDR3 is CSVERQARLYQETQYF. CDR3 in DNA: TGCAGCGTTGAAAGACAAGCGCGACTGTACCAAGAGACCCAGTACTTC.

This chain connects TRBV9 to TRBJ1-4; TRBD1 is a possible D gene (5 bases). V lost 0 bases to trimming and J lost 5 bases, with 11 bases between them. The germline CDR1 and CDR2 sequences are SGDLS and YYNGEE. CDR3 length: 15 residues. The CDR3 region has the DNA TGTGCCAGCAGCGTAGGGGGACTCCAGAATGAAAAACTGTTTTTT. Translation gives CASSVGGLQNEKLFF.

The chain is built from TRBV30 and TRBJ1-2; 8 bases are a match to TRBD1. The junction had 7 bases not matched to a gene; V was cut back by 1 base and J by 6 bases. The CDR3 covers 14 residues. Germline V CDR1 and CDR2: GTSNPN, SVGIG (reference sequence). The CDR3 is CAWSGVDRGNGYTF. The CDR3 bases are TGTGCCTGGAGTGGGGTTGACAGGGGTAATGGCTACACCTTC.

The rearrangement uses TRBV30 and TRBJ1-5; 9 bases align to TRBD1. V shed 2 bases, J shed 9 bases, and the junction held 8 bases outside the gene matches. The CDR3 length is 14 residues. CDR1 GTSNPN and CDR2 SVGIG come from the germline V gene (reference sequence). Written as DNA, the CDR3 is TGTGCCTGGAGTCAGGGGACAGGGTCTCGGCCCCAGCATTTT. Its translation is CAWSQGTGSRPQHF.

This clone was observed a few times. The V gene is TRBV30, the J gene TRBJ1-1, with D uncertain. Trimming shortened V by 1 base and J by 2 bases, and 5 bases separated the two germline ends. CDR3 length equals 12 residues. The V gene's germline CDR1 is GTSNPN and CDR2 SVGIG (reference sequence). The CDR3 is CAWSGENTEAFF. As DNA, the CDR3 is TGTGCCTGGAGTGGGGAAAACACTGAAGCTTTCTTT.

The chain recombines TRBV27 with TRBJ2-3; no clear D. CDR1 and CDR2 (germline): MNHEY, SMNVEV (reference sequence). Trimming took 5 bases from V and 3 from J, leaving 6 bases between them. This CDR3 contains 12 residues. The CDR3 nucleotides read TGTGCCAGCAGTCGTTCTACAGATACGCAGTATTTT. It specifies CASSRSTDTQYF.

V and J are TRBV6-5 and TRBJ2-7; D possibly corresponds to TRBD1 (6 bases). This CDR3 comprises 14 residues. Looked up from germline, CDR1 is MNHEY and CDR2 is SVGAGI. Trimming shortened V by 6 bases and J by 0 bases, and 12 bases separated the two germline ends. The DNA for the CDR3 is TGTGCCAGCAGAAGGGACACGACCTCCTACGAGCAGTACTTC. This gives the protein CASRRDTTSYEQYF.

There are a few counts of this clone. This sequence joins TRBV10-3 and TRBJ2-2; D not certain. CDR1 and CDR2 from the germline V gene are ENHRY and SYGVKD. The germline V and J ends were trimmed by 3 bases and 10 bases, with 12 bases remaining between them. This CDR3 has 13 residues. DNA of the CDR3: TGTGCCATCAGTGAAGTCCCTTACGAGGAGCTGTTTTTT. Protein sequence: CAISEVPYEELFF.

The rearrangement joins TRBV30 to TRBJ1-5, with D perhaps TRBD1 (6 bases). The CDR3 totals 13 residues. Per germline, CDR1 GTSNPN and CDR2 SVGIG (reference sequence). The CDR3 spells CAATGQGNQPQHF. For the CDR3, the DNA is TGTGCTGCCACAGGGCAGGGAAATCAGCCCCAGCATTTT.